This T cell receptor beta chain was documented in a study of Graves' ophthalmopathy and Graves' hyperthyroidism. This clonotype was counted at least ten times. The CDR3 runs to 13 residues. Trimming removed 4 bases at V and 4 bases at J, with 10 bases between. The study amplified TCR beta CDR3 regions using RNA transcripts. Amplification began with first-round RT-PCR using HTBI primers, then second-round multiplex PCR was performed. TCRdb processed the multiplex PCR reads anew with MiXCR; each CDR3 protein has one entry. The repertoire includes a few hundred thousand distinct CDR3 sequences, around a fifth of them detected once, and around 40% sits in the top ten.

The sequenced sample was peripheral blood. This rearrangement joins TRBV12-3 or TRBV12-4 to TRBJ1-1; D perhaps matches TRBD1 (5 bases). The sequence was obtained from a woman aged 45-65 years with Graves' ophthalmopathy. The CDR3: CASSSGYGTEAFF. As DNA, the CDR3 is TGTGCCAGCAGTTCAGGGTACGGCACTGAAGCTTTCTTT.